What follows is one T cell receptor (beta chain) and its context. The antigen is undetermined. The assay was immunoSEQ multiplex PCR, and TCRdb's table has in-frame clones only and misses some. The sample records roughly 110,000 clones, 89% being singletons. The data were taken from a study of T cell responses to AZD1222 COVID-19 vaccine. J lost 4 bases, V lost 0 bases, and 10 bases had no gene match. Germline V gene sequence: CDR1 SGHKS, CDR2 YYEKEE (reference sequence). This CDR3 comprises 16 residues. Whole-study results and caveats: None of the repertoires were sampled until the peak T cell response had passed.

The genes are TRBV5-5 and TRBJ2-7, with 7 bases fitting TRBD2. This clonotype originated in an adult in good health. The sequences come from peripheral blood, collected on day 0 of AZD1222 vaccination. CDR3 loop: CASSLGAGVALYEQYF. DNA for the CDR3: TGTGCCAGCAGCTTGGGGGCGGGAGTAGCGTTGTACGAGCAGTACTTC. Using reference TRBV5-5 and TRBJ2-7 for the parts outside the CDR3, the full variable domain is DAGVTQSPTHLIKTRGQQVTLRCSPISGHKSVSWYQQVLGQGPQFIFQYYEKEERGRGNFPDRFSARQFPNYSSELNVNALLLGDSALYLCASSLGAGVALYEQYFGPGTRLTVT.